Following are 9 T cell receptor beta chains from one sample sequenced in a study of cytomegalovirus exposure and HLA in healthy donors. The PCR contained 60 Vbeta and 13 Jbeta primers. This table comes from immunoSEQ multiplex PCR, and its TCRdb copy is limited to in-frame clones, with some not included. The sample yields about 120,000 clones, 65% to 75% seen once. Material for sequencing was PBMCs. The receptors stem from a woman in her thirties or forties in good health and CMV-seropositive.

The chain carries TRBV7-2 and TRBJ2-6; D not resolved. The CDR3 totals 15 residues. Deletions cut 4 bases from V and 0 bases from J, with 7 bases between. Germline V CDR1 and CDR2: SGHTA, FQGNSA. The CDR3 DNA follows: TGTGCCAGCAGCTCCCCTAGCTCTGGGGCCAACGTCCTGACTTTC. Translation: CASSSPSSGANVLTF.

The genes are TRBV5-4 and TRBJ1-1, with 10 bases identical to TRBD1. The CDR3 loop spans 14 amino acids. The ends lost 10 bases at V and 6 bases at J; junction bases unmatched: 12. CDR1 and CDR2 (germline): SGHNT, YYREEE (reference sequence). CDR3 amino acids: CAGRDRGRQPEAFF. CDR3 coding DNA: TGTGCCGGTCGGGACAGGGGACGGCAACCTGAAGCTTTCTTT. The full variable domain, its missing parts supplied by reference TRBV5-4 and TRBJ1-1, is ETGVTQSPTHLIKTRGQQVTLRCSSQSGHNTVSWYQQALGQGPQFIFQYYREEENGRGNFPPRFSGLQFPNYSSELNVNALELDDSALYLCAGRDRGRQPEAFFGQGTRLTVV.

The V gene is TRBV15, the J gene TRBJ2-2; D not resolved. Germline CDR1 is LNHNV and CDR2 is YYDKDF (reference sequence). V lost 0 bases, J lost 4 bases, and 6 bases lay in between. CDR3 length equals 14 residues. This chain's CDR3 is CATSRDAGTGELFF. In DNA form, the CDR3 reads TGTGCCACCAGCAGAGATGCCGGCACCGGGGAGCTGTTTTTT.

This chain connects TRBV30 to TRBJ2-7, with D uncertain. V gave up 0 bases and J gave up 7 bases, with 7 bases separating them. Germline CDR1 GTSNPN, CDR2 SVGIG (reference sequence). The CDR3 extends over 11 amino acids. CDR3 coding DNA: TGTGCCTGGAGTGTACGGTATGAGCAGTACTTC. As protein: CAWSVRYEQYF.

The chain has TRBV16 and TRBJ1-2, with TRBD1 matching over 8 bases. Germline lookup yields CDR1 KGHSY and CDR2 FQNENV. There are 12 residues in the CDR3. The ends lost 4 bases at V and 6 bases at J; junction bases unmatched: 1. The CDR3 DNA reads TGTGCCAGCAGCCCGACAGGGGATGGCTACACCTTC. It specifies CASSPTGDGYTF.

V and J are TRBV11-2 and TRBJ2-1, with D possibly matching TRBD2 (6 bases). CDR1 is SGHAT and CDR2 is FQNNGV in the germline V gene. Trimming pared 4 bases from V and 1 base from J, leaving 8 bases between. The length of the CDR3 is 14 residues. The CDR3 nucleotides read TGTGCCAGCAGCTCACTAGCTTCCTACAATGAGCAGTTCTTC. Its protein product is CASSSLASYNEQFF.

The CDR3 loop reads CASRDSAGGLNEQFF. Here the CDR3 DNA reads TGCGCCAGCAGAGACTCGGCGGGAGGCCTCAATGAGCAGTTCTTC. The rearrangement links TRBV5-1 to TRBJ2-1; TRBD2 aligns across 8 bases. Trimming cost V 5 bases and J 6 bases; bases outside gene matches: 10. Germline V CDR1 and CDR2: SGHRS, YFSETQ. This CDR3 region has 15 residues.

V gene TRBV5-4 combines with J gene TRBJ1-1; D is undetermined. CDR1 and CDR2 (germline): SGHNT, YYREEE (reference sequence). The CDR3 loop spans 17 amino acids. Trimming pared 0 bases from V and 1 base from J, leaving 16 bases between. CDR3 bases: TGTGCCAGCAGCTTGGCTGCGATTACCATTTCGAACACTGAAGCTTTCTTT. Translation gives CASSLAAITISNTEAFF.

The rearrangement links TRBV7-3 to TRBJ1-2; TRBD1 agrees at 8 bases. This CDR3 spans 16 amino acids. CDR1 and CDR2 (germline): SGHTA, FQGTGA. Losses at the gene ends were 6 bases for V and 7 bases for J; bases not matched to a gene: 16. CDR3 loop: CASSMPGTGGLSGYTF. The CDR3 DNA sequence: TGTGCCAGCAGTATGCCCGGTACAGGGGGTCTTTCTGGCTACACCTTC.